These 10 T cell receptor beta chains were sequenced from one sample in a study of blood T cell repertoires in COVID-19. Profiled with immunoSEQ multiplex PCR; TCRdb holds only in-frame clones, not every one. The sample includes 400,000 to 550,000 clones, roughly 90% of them seen just once. Source material: peripheral blood. The receptors derive from a woman aged 25 to 45 with acute or convalescent COVID-19.

The J gene is TRBJ1-1, the V gene TRBV5-4; a weak D match, TRBD1 (5 bases). In germline, CDR1 is SGHNT, CDR2 YYREEE (reference sequence). V dropped 3 bases and J dropped 8 bases, with 20 bases sitting between them. The CDR3 contains 15 residues. The CDR3: CASSSTVAFSGEAFF. As DNA, the CDR3 is TGTGCCAGCAGCTCGACAGTGGCCTTTTCCGGCGAAGCTTTCTTT.

The rearrangement joins TRBV1 to TRBJ2-4; the table calls TRBD1, which could not be checked here. TRBV1 is listed as a pseudogene. The CDR3 length is 14 residues. The CDR3: CTKQGQPAKNIQYF. The CDR3 DNA reads TGCACCAAACAGGGTCAACCAGCCAAAAACATTCAGTACTTC.

The chain couples TRBV5-1 to TRBJ1-2; D ambiguous. Germline V gene data show CDR1 as SGHRS and CDR2 as YFSETQ. V shed 5 bases and J shed 7 bases, with 15 bases lying between them. There are 13 residues in the CDR3. The CDR3 nucleotides are TGCGCCAGCAGGCCTCCGAGCTCGGGTGGCTACACCTTC. This encodes CASRPPSSGGYTF.

V is TRBV20-1 and J is TRBJ2-5; D gene ambiguous. CDR1 and CDR2 from the germline V gene are DFQATT and SNEGSKA (reference sequence). This CDR3 has 10 residues. The V end lost 8 bases, the J end lost 1 base, and 5 bases lay between the germline ends. DNA of the CDR3: TGCAGTTTCGGCCAAGAGACCCAGTACTTC. Its translation: CSFGQETQYF.

CDR3 sequence reads: CATSDLAGQGADTQYF. In DNA, the CDR3 is TGTGCCACCAGTGATTTAGCGGGACAGGGGGCAGATACGCAGTATTTT. This chain connects TRBV24-1 to TRBJ2-3; TRBD1 aligns across 11 bases. Germline trimming cut 1 base from V and 4 bases from J; bases unmatched to any gene: 3. CDR1 is KGHDR and CDR2 is SFDVKD in the germline V gene. The CDR3 is made up of 16 amino acids.

The chain carries TRBV13 and TRBJ2-1, with 14 bases aligning to TRBD2. The CDR3 totals 19 residues. Germline V gene lookup returns CDR1 PRHDT and CDR2 FYEKMQ (reference sequence). V was pared by 4 bases and J by 0 bases, with 8 bases of the junction left unmatched. CDR3 bases: TGTGCCAGCAGCTCGGGACTAGCGGGGGTCCCCCCCTCCTACAATGAGCAGTTCTTC. As protein: CASSSGLAGVPPSYNEQFF.

The chain employs TRBV27 and TRBJ1-4; 7 positions agree with TRBD1. The germline gives CDR1 MNHEY, CDR2 SMNVEV (reference sequence). V dropped 5 bases and J dropped 4; count of bases not matched to a gene: 7. The CDR3 runs 15 residues. CDR3 sequence reads: CASSSFRDSNEKLFF. In DNA form, the CDR3 reads TGTGCCAGCAGTAGCTTTCGGGACAGTAATGAAAAACTGTTTTTT.

V is TRBV29-1 and J is TRBJ2-5; D perhaps matches TRBD1 (6 bases). The CDR3 is made up of 12 amino acids. Germline V CDR1 and CDR2: SQVTM, ANQGSEA. Trimming left V 4 bases short and J 5 bases short, with 11 bases between. The CDR3 sequence: CSVVYRAETQYF. The CDR3 DNA is TGCAGCGTTGTTTACAGGGCTGAGACCCAGTACTTC.

This chain links TRBV7-8 with TRBJ2-2; D possibly corresponds to TRBD1 (5 bases). CDR3 length equals 16 residues. Germline V gives CDR1 SGHVS, CDR2 FQNEAQ. V lost 3 bases and J 0 bases, leaving 11 bases between the germline ends. The CDR3 DNA follows: TGTGCCAGCAGCTTGAACAGGCCCCCGAACACCGGGGAGCTGTTTTTT. Translating it yields CASSLNRPPNTGELFF.

This chain connects TRBV9 to TRBJ1-6, with TRBD1 matching 10 bases. Trimming took 3 bases from V and 0 from J; bases not matched to a gene: 3. The V gene's germline CDR1 is SGDLS and CDR2 YYNGEE. The CDR3 runs to 17 residues. The CDR3 reads CASSGGQGVSYNSPLHF. The DNA of the CDR3 is TGTGCCAGCAGCGGAGGACAGGGGGTCTCCTATAATTCACCCCTCCACTTT.